This T cell receptor beta chain was recorded in a study of radiation and T cells in renal cell carcinoma. Trimming cost V 5 bases and J 4 bases, with 5 bases left between them. This CDR3 is 11 amino acids long. The germline gives CDR1 MDHEN, CDR2 SYDVKM. Time point denoted: baseline pretreatment blood. Specified treatment: 15 Gy SBRT to primary tumor, nephrectomy 4 weeks later. TCRdb keeps only in-frame clones here, not all; method: immunoSEQ multiplex PCR. The table has tens of thousands of clones, 82% seen once; the top ten hold approximately 6.4%. This sample comprised blood, obtained from a patient whose treatment included radiotherapy and nephrectomy. The clonotype was recovered from a man aged 55-75 years with renal cell carcinoma. The chain employs TRBV28 and TRBJ1-2; no clear D. CDR3 sequence reads: CASSTPYGYTF. As DNA, the CDR3 is TGTGCCAGCAGTACCCCCTATGGCTACACCTTC.